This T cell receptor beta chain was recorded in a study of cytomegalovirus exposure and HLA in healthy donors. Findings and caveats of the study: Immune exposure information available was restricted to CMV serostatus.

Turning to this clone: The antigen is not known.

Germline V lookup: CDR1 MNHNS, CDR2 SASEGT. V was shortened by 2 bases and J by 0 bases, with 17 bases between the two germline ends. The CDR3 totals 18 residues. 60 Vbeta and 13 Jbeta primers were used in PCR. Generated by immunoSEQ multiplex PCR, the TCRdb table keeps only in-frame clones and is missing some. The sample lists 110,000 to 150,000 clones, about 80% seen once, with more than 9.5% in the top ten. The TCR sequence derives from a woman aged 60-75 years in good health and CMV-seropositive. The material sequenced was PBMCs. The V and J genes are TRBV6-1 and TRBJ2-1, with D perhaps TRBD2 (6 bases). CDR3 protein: CASSEFLVAGSSYNEQFF. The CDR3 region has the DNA TGTGCCAGCAGTGAATTTTTGGTGGCGGGAAGCTCCTACAATGAGCAGTTCTTC.